This T cell receptor (beta chain) is drawn from a study of blood T cells in healthy people across ages. Points from the study as a whole: CMV infection status of these donors was not known. TCR beta diversity per million T cells fell roughly linearly with age.

As to this clonotype: The antigen remains undetermined.

The authors ran a second PCR of 7 to 11 cycles using a sample-barcoded 5' primer and a J-beta primer mix. MiXCR, applied by TCRdb to the 5' RACE reads, yields one record per CDR3 protein. Counted here are 1,800,000 or so distinct CDR3 sequences, about two fifths occurring once; the ten biggest clones make up roughly 23%. This TCR came from a human donor in good health. Sequences were obtained from blood.

The CDR3 bases are TGTGCCAGCAGCCACCGGTGGCTAGTCTACGAGCAGTACTTC. Its protein product is CASSHRWLVYEQYF. The rearrangement links TRBV14 to TRBJ2-7; D is unresolved. The CDR3 sequence is 14 residues long. CDR1 is SGHDN, CDR2 FVKESK, per germline. V lost 3 bases and J lost 3, with 12 bases in between.